This TCR beta chain comes out of a study of cytomegalovirus exposure and HLA in healthy donors. Regarding the study as a whole: It was confirmed in vitro that three of the CMV-associated chains were specific for CMV antigens. That first-cohort TCR clusters tended to co-occur in the 95 to 150 validation repertoires was found in a later analysis.

Generated by immunoSEQ multiplex PCR, the TCRdb table keeps only in-frame clones and is missing some. The sample includes 150,000 to 200,000 clones, around 86% of them seen just once. V lost 3 bases and J lost 2; bases outside the gene matches: 2. The CDR3 spans 14 residues. The germline V gene has CDR1 MNHNS and CDR2 SASEGT. As to this clone: What it recognizes is unknown.

Material: PBMCs. The source is a woman in her late teens or twenties in good health and CMV-seronegative. The V call is TRBV6-1, the J call TRBJ2-3; TRBD2 matches at 7 bases. The CDR3 reads CASSEERDTDTQYF. The CDR3 region has the DNA TGTGCCAGCAGTGAGGAGCGGGACACAGATACGCAGTATTTT.